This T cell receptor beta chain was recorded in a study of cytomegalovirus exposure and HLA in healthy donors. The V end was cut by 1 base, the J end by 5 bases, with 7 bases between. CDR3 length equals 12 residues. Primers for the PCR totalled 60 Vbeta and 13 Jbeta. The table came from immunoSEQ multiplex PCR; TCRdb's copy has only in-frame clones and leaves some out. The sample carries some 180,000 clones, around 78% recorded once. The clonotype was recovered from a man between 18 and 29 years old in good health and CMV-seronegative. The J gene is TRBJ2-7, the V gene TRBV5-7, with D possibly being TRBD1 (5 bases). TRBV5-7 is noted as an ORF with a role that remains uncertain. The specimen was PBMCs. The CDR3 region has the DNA TGTGCCAGCAGCTTGAAAGGGGACGAGCAGTACTTC. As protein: CASSLKGDEQYF.